This section outlines one T cell receptor beta chain sequence together with its context. Original processing methods: Researchers report that nucleated cell counts were estimated from reference gene primer amplification. Profiled with immunoSEQ multiplex PCR; TCRdb holds only in-frame clones, not every one. For V, J and clone size, that table is used; D and trimming come from the DNA. In the table there are over 120,000 clones, roughly 84% of which are singletons. The data belong to a study of blood T cell repertoires in COVID-19. As for the study in general: Acute and convalescent COVID-19 specimens originated in the United States, Italy and Spain. Sample material is recorded as cDNA or gDNA derived from T cells, B-cell-depleted T cells, or PBMCs.

The V gene lost 3 bases and the J gene lost 0 bases, with 9 bases spanning the gap. Per the germline V gene, CDR1 is SNHLY and CDR2 is FYNNEI. The CDR3 is made up of 15 amino acids. The clonotype originates from an older woman with acute or convalescent COVID-19. Sequencing was performed on peripheral blood. The chain is built from TRBV2 and TRBJ1-3; no clear D. The CDR3 reads CASSDGLLSGNTIYF. The CDR3 nucleotides read TGTGCCAGCAGTGATGGCCTCCTCTCTGGAAACACCATATATTTT. Full variable domain (remainder filled in from reference TRBV2 and TRBJ1-3): EPEVTQTPSHQVTQMGQEVILRCVPISNHLYFYWYRQILGQKVEFLVSFYNNEISEKSEIFDDQFSVERPDGSNFTLKIRSTKLEDSAMYFCASSDGLLSGNTIYFGEGSWLTVV.